A single sample gave rise to the 23 T cell receptor beta chains below, sequenced in a study of blood T cell repertoires in COVID-19. Sequenced by immunoSEQ multiplex PCR; TCRdb stores in-frame clones only, minus some. The sample lists a few hundred thousand clones; 85% were seen once. Input material: peripheral blood. The receptors were gathered from a woman aged 18-29 years with acute or convalescent COVID-19.

V usage is TRBV6-5 and J usage is TRBJ1-4, with TRBD1 matching 9 bases. This CDR3 is 15 amino acids long. V shed 0 bases and J 10 bases; nucleotides not matched to a gene: 6. Per germline, CDR1 MNHEY and CDR2 SVGAGI. The CDR3 sequence: CASSYSGQGRGKLFF. The CDR3 nucleotides read TGTGCCAGCAGTTACTCGGGACAGGGAAGGGGAAAACTGTTTTTT.

The genes are TRBV5-1 and TRBJ1-1; possibly TRBD1 for D (6 bases). This CDR3 has 15 amino acids. Germline-derived CDR1 and CDR2 are SGHRS and YFSETQ. Trimming stripped 0 bases from V and 3 bases from J, with 12 bases between. CDR3 DNA sequence: TGCGCCAGCAGCTTGGAAGGGGGACCACACACTGAAGCTTTCTTT. It specifies CASSLEGGPHTEAFF.

V gene TRBV7-9 combines with J gene TRBJ1-3; D is undetermined. This CDR3 is 14 amino acids long. V dropped 5 bases and J dropped 8 bases, with 16 bases sitting between them. Germline-derived CDR1 and CDR2 are SEHNR and FQNEAQ (reference sequence). The CDR3 nucleotides are TGTGCCAGCAGCGAAGGGCGGGTCTCGGACACCATATATTTT. Translated, it gives CASSEGRVSDTIYF.

This chain uses TRBV7-8 with TRBJ2-1; D call uncertain. The CDR3 covers 13 residues. Germline V gene data show CDR1 as SGHVS and CDR2 as FQNEAQ. The germline V and J ends were trimmed by 6 bases and 6 bases, with 12 bases remaining between them. CDR3 residues: CASSPTEGNEQFF. CDR3 bases: TGTGCCAGCAGTCCAACAGAAGGCAATGAGCAGTTCTTC.

V gene TRBV21-1 combines with J gene TRBJ2-7; the D call in the table, TRBD2, was not verified against the DNA. TRBV21-1 is listed as a pseudogene. CDR3 length equals 15 residues. CDR3 DNA: TGTGCCAGCAGCTCCTCCCAAGCGGGAGCGTACGAGCAGTACTTC. This gives the protein CASSSSQAGAYEQYF.

This CDR3 reads CASSLGPAGFGTEAFF. The CDR3, as DNA: TGTGCCAGCAGCTTAGGCCCAGCAGGATTTGGCACTGAAGCTTTCTTT. The rearrangement joins TRBV7-8 to TRBJ1-1; D call uncertain. Germline V CDR1 and CDR2: SGHVS, FQNEAQ. V gave up 1 base and J gave up 4 bases, with 16 bases separating them. This CDR3 has 16 residues.

The rearrangement uses TRBV29-1 and TRBJ2-7; D is unclear. The V end lost 2 bases, the J end lost 0 bases, and 17 bases lay between the germline ends. Germline V CDR1 and CDR2: SQVTM, ANQGSEA. This CDR3 has 16 residues. The CDR3 region has the DNA TGCAGCGTTGAAAAAGGAGACGCGTTTTCCTCCTACGAGCAGTACTTC. It specifies CSVEKGDAFSSYEQYF.

This chain uses TRBV6-2 or TRBV6-3 with TRBJ1-5, with TRBD1 matching 11 bases. J was trimmed by 1 base and V by 5 bases; bases with no gene match: 4. This CDR3 has 16 residues. CDR1 and CDR2 from the germline V gene are MNHEY and SVGEGT. Here the CDR3 DNA reads TGTGCCAGCAGTGGGGACAGGGGGGGAAGCAATCAGCCCCAGCATTTT. This encodes CASSGDRGGSNQPQHF.

The chain links TRBV27 to TRBJ2-1; D possibly corresponds to TRBD2 (6 bases). Per germline, CDR1 MNHEY and CDR2 SMNVEV (reference sequence). The CDR3 has 15 amino acids. V was clipped by 0 bases and J by 3 bases, with 9 bases between them. The chain's CDR3 is CASSLSAGNYNEQFF. CDR3 bases: TGTGCCAGCAGTTTATCGGCGGGAAACTACAATGAGCAGTTCTTC.

The CDR3 region has the DNA TGTGCCAGCAGCCCTGGGACAGTGAACACTGAAGCTTTCTTT. Residues: CASSPGTVNTEAFF. The rearrangement joins TRBV7-9 to TRBJ1-1, with TRBD1 matching over 7 bases. V lost 5 bases, J lost 0 bases, and 3 bases stayed unmatched. CDR3 length: 14 amino acids. Germline-derived CDR1 and CDR2 are SEHNR and FQNEAQ (reference sequence).

The rearrangement joins TRBV18 to TRBJ2-1; 9 bases are shared with TRBD1. This CDR3 comprises 13 residues. J lost 9 bases, V lost 3 bases, and 3 bases had no gene match. From germline, CDR1 is KGHSH and CDR2 LQKENI. As DNA, the CDR3 is TGTGCCAGCTCACCCACAGGGGGCAGTGAGCAGTTCTTC. Translated: CASSPTGGSEQFF.

The V call is TRBV5-1, the J call TRBJ1-2; 9 positions agree with TRBD1. Germline CDR1 and CDR2: SGHRS and YFSETQ. The CDR3 runs to 12 residues. V was clipped by 3 bases and J by 9 bases; unmatched bases: 3. The CDR3 loop is CASSWTGASYTF. The CDR3 DNA follows: TGCGCCAGCAGCTGGACAGGGGCTAGCTACACCTTC. The whole variable domain, filled in from reference TRBV5-1 and TRBJ1-2, reads KAGVTQTPRYLIKTRGQQVTLSCSPISGHRSVSWYQQTPGQGLQFLFEYFSETQRNKGNFPGRFSGRQFSNSRSEMNVSTLELGDSALYLCASSWTGASYTFGSGTRLTVV.

The genes are TRBV7-2 and TRBJ1-1; 7 nucleotides line up with TRBD1. This CDR3 has 13 residues. Trimming at V came to 7 bases and at J to 0 bases, leaving 2 bases not matched to a gene. Per the germline V gene, CDR1 is SGHTA and CDR2 is FQGNSA. The CDR3 DNA reads TGTGCCAGCAAGGGACAGATGAACACTGAAGCTTTCTTT. It specifies CASKGQMNTEAFF.

The chain joins TRBV7-2 to TRBJ1-2; 9 bases agree with TRBD1. V gave up 5 bases and J gave up 4 bases; unmatched junction bases: 8. This CDR3 is 15 amino acids long. CDR1 and CDR2 from the germline V gene are SGHTA and FQGNSA. The DNA of the CDR3 is TGTGCCAGCAGCAATAAACGACAGGGGGTCTATGGCTACACCTTC. It specifies CASSNKRQGVYGYTF.

The V call is TRBV2, the J call TRBJ1-1, with a possible D match to TRBD1 (5 bases). Trimming stripped 5 bases from V and 4 bases from J, with 17 bases between. The CDR3 extends over 15 amino acids. The germline gives CDR1 SNHLY, CDR2 FYNNEI. CDR3 in DNA: TGTGCCAGCAGTCACGACAACTTGGGGGGCACTGAAGCTTTCTTT. Its translation: CASSHDNLGGTEAFF. Variable domain in full (rest from reference TRBV2 and TRBJ1-1): EPEVTQTPSHQVTQMGQEVILRCVPISNHLYFYWYRQILGQKVEFLVSFYNNEISEKSEIFDDQFSVERPDGSNFTLKIRSTKLEDSAMYFCASSHDNLGGTEAFFGQGTRLTVV.

The V and J genes are TRBV5-6 and TRBJ2-3, with 9 nucleotides matching TRBD2. V trimming: 3 bases; J trimming: 7 bases; junction bases outside the gene matches: 12. Germline assignment: CDR1 SGHDT and CDR2 YYEEEE. This CDR3 has 16 amino acids. The CDR3 here is CASSSAGLATLNTQYF. DNA of the CDR3: TGTGCCAGCAGCTCGGCCGGACTAGCGACGCTTAATACGCAGTATTTT.

The chain employs TRBV2 and TRBJ1-1; possible D gene TRBD1, 6 bases. Germline CDR1 reads SNHLY; CDR2 reads FYNNEI. V was shortened by 5 bases and J by 0 bases, with 10 bases between the two germline ends. The CDR3 consists of 14 residues. The CDR3 DNA reads TGTGCCAGCAGTCGACAGGTTCTGAACACTGAAGCTTTCTTT. Translation gives CASSRQVLNTEAFF.

The rearrangement links TRBV19 to TRBJ2-5; a weak D match, TRBD1 (6 bases). From germline, CDR1 is LNHDA and CDR2 SQIVND (reference sequence). The CDR3 extends over 20 amino acids. Trimming cost V 6 bases and J 1 base, with 30 bases left between them. CDR3 bases: TGTGCCAGTAGGCGGACCCGGTACTCCCGACAGGTAACCGGCCAAGAGACCCAGTACTTC. It codes for CASRRTRYSRQVTGQETQYF.

This chain connects TRBV4-1 to TRBJ1-4, with D uncertain. This CDR3 spans 15 amino acids. Per germline, CDR1 MGHRA and CDR2 YSYEKL. The germline V and J ends were trimmed by 1 base and 5 bases, with 11 bases remaining between them. The DNA of the CDR3 is TGCGCCAGCAGCCAAGTAACGACTGGAAATGAAAAACTGTTTTTT. This codes for CASSQVTTGNEKLFF.

V is TRBV29-1 and J is TRBJ2-3; 10 positions agree with TRBD2. CDR3 length: 15 amino acids. V gave up 2 bases and J gave up 5 bases; unmatched junction bases: 7. The germline V gene has CDR1 SQVTM and CDR2 ANQGSEA. CDR3 DNA sequence: TGCAGCGTTGAAATTCTAGCGGGGGAACAAGATACGCAGTATTTT. Translating gives CSVEILAGEQDTQYF.

The V and J genes are TRBV19 and TRBJ1-5, with D uncertain. This CDR3 contains 17 residues. Germline V CDR1 and CDR2: LNHDA, SQIVND (reference sequence). The V gene lost 9 bases and the J gene lost 1 base, with 22 bases spanning the gap. The CDR3 DNA is TGTGCCAGCTCACGCGGTGTCAGAGAACCAAGCAATCAGCCCCAGCATTTT. This sequence encodes CASSRGVREPSNQPQHF.

V gene TRBV6-5 combines with J gene TRBJ1-1, with 8 bases matching TRBD1. The CDR3 is 15 residues long. J was trimmed by 1 base and V by 2 bases; bases with no gene match: 3. Looked up from germline, CDR1 is MNHEY and CDR2 is SVGAGI. Written as DNA, the CDR3 is TGTGCCAGCAGTTACCAGGGGGCAGGGAACACTGAAGCTTTCTTT. Translated: CASSYQGAGNTEAFF.

The gene calls are TRBV28 and TRBJ1-1, with a weak D call TRBD1 (5 bases). The CDR3 is made up of 15 amino acids. Per the germline V gene, CDR1 is MDHEN and CDR2 is SYDVKM. V lost 6 bases and J lost 10, with 24 bases in between. Here the CDR3 DNA reads TGTGCCAGCAGCACGGGACTTTGGGGTCCTCGCGGAGCTTTCTTT. Encoded protein: CASSTGLWGPRGAFF.